The 26 T cell receptor beta chains below were found in one sample sequenced in a study of T-cell reconstitution after alpha-beta-depleted transplantation in children. Unique molecular identifiers were used to barcode this TCRbeta library. TCRdb recomputed calls from the PCR reads with MiXCR, one row per CDR3 protein. The data contain hundreds of thousands of distinct CDR3 sequences, 10% of them seen just once; the ten biggest clones take up roughly 7.1%. The sequences come from PBMCs, collected before TCRalphabeta/CD19-depleted stem cell transplant. The receptors come from a boy under two years old with acute myeloid leukemia, due to receive a stem cell transplant.

The table lists this clonotype with many counts. CDR3: CAWSVRGADTQYF. The CDR3 DNA sequence: TGTGCCTGGAGTGTACGGGGAGCAGATACGCAGTATTTT. V is TRBV30 and J is TRBJ2-3, with TRBD2 as a possible D gene (5 bases). Germline V gene lookup returns CDR1 GTSNPN and CDR2 SVGIG (reference sequence). There are 13 residues in the CDR3. V was trimmed by 0 bases and J by 4 bases, leaving 8 bases between them. Variable domain in full (rest from reference TRBV30 and TRBJ2-3): SQTIHQWPATLVQPVGSPLSLECTVEGTSNPNLYWYRQAAGRGLQLLFYSVGIGQISSEVPQNLSASRPQDRQFILSSKKLLLSDSGFYLCAWSVRGADTQYFGPGTRLTVL.

This clonotype was observed many times. J is TRBJ2-2 and V is TRBV2; 11 bases align to TRBD2. Trimming at V came to 7 bases and at J to 0 bases, leaving 7 bases not matched to a gene. The CDR3 covers 17 residues. Germline CDR1 is SNHLY and CDR2 is FYNNEI. The CDR3 reads CASMRLAGGPNTGELFF. The CDR3 coding sequence is TGTGCCAGCATGAGGCTAGCGGGGGGCCCGAACACCGGGGAGCTGTTTTTT.

This clonotype was counted ten times or more. This rearrangement joins TRBV4-2 to TRBJ2-7, with 10 bases identical to TRBD2. This CDR3 spans 17 amino acids. The germline V gene has CDR1 LGHNA and CDR2 YNFKEQ. V dropped 4 bases and J dropped 2; count of bases not matched to a gene: 11. This CDR3 is CASSPVASGSLAYEQYF. In nucleotides, the CDR3 is TGTGCCAGCAGCCCGGTGGCTAGCGGGAGTTTAGCCTACGAGCAGTACTTC.

J is TRBJ1-5 and V is TRBV9; D call uncertain. The CDR3 length is 12 residues. Germline V CDR1 and CDR2: SGDLS, YYNGEE. Trimming pared 1 base from V and 3 bases from J, leaving 2 bases between. CDR3 nucleotide sequence: TGTGCCAGCAGCGTACACAATCAGCCCCAGCATTTT. This sequence encodes CASSVHNQPQHF.

About this clonotype: Given a much more abundant clone one base away, this may be a read error. The chain combines TRBV7-9 with TRBJ1-3; D uncertain. Germline loops: CDR1 SEHNR, CDR2 FQNEAQ (reference sequence). The V end was cut by 4 bases, the J end by 1 base, with 8 bases between. CDR3 length: 14 residues. CDR3 DNA: TGTGCCAGCAGCTCTGCTGTATCTGGAAACACCATATATTTT. Translating it yields CASSSAVSGNTIYF.

The sample holds many counts of this clonotype. CDR3 residues: CASSSAGLIIFGNTGELFF. The CDR3 DNA is TGTGCCAGCAGTTCTGCAGGCCTGATAATTTTCGGAAACACCGGGGAGCTGTTTTTT. The chain links TRBV6-5 to TRBJ2-2; no clear D. CDR1 MNHEY and CDR2 SVGAGI come from the germline V gene. The CDR3 runs to 19 residues. Between the trimmed V and J ends, which lost 4 bases and 2 bases, there was a span of 23 bases.

This clonotype was seen ten or more times. J is TRBJ1-5 and V is TRBV15; 7 nucleotides agree with TRBD1. V was clipped by 0 bases and J by 9 bases; unmatched bases: 5. This CDR3 is 14 amino acids long. Germline V lookup: CDR1 LNHNV, CDR2 YYDKDF (reference sequence). The CDR3 reads CATSRDDRVWPQHF. The CDR3 nucleotides read TGTGCCACCAGCAGAGATGACAGGGTGTGGCCCCAGCATTTT.

This clonotype was counted many times. V and J are TRBV15 and TRBJ2-3, with TRBD1 matching over 10 bases. Germline V gene data show CDR1 as LNHNV and CDR2 as YYDKDF (reference sequence). This CDR3 has 17 amino acids. The V gene end was trimmed by 4 bases and the J gene end by 2 bases; junction bases not matched to a gene: 9. The CDR3 spells CATSKGTGALFTDTQYF. The CDR3, as DNA: TGTGCCACCAGCAAGGGGACAGGGGCCCTCTTCACAGATACGCAGTATTTT.

This clonotype was detected ten times or more. The chain carries TRBV3-1 and TRBJ2-7, with 8 bases lining up with TRBD1. V shed 4 bases, J shed 7 bases, and the junction held 0 bases outside the gene matches. CDR1 and CDR2 (germline): LGHDT, YNNKEL (reference sequence). The CDR3 contains 11 residues. The CDR3: CASSRTGEQYF. CDR3 nucleotide sequence: TGTGCCAGCAGCCGGACAGGGGAGCAGTACTTC.

This clonotype was picked up many times. The chain links TRBV5-1 to TRBJ1-5; possible D gene TRBD1, 5 bases. Trimming removed 4 bases from V and 0 bases from J, with 14 bases in between. The CDR3 runs to 16 residues. CDR1 and CDR2 from the germline V gene are SGHRS and YFSETQ. CDR3 sequence reads: CASSPGHRNSNQPQHF. As DNA, the CDR3 is TGCGCCAGCAGCCCCGGACACCGTAATAGCAATCAGCCCCAGCATTTT.

This clonotype has just a few counts. The chain uses TRBV4-3 and TRBJ2-7; 7 bases align to TRBD2. From germline, CDR1 is LGHNA and CDR2 YSLEER. CDR3 length: 15 residues. V lost 1 base, J lost 1 base, and 4 bases stayed unmatched. The CDR3 spells CASSQASGASYEQYF. The CDR3, as DNA: TGCGCCAGCAGCCAAGCTAGCGGAGCTTCCTACGAGCAGTACTTC.

In regard to this clonotype: A clone one base away is much larger, so this may be a read error. CDR3 coding DNA: TGCGCCAGCAGCCAAGGGGGGACAGGGGATCAGCGCCAGCATTTT. Translation: CASSQGGTGDQRQHF. V is TRBV4-1 and J is TRBJ1-5; 10 bases are a match to TRBD1. The CDR3 is 15 amino acids. The V gene's germline CDR1 is MGHRA and CDR2 YSYEKL.

This chain uses TRBV11-3 with TRBJ2-3, with TRBD1 identical over 7 bases. From germline, CDR1 is SGHNT and CDR2 YENEEA. The CDR3 totals 15 residues. V lost 3 bases to trimming and J lost 0 bases; unmatched junction nucleotides: 3. The CDR3, as DNA: TGTGCCAGCAGCTTCGGGACAGCTAGCACAGATACGCAGTATTTT. Translation: CASSFGTASTDTQYF.

This clonotype was counted many times. The chain employs TRBV20-1 and TRBJ2-2; 9 positions match TRBD1. Germline V gene sequence: CDR1 DFQATT, CDR2 SNEGSKA (reference sequence). The CDR3 spans 13 residues. J was trimmed by 5 bases and V by 5 bases; bases with no gene match: 3. The CDR3 is CSAYRGLTGELFF. The CDR3 nucleotides read TGCAGTGCTTACAGGGGGCTTACCGGGGAGCTGTTTTTT.

This clonotype was seen many times. The rearrangement links TRBV12-3 or TRBV12-4 to TRBJ2-5; D might be TRBD1 or TRBD2, each matching 5 bases. The V end was cut by 7 bases, the J end by 5 bases, with 20 bases between. This CDR3 contains 15 residues. As DNA, the CDR3 is TGTGCCAGCAAGGTCCGGGACGCCAACCTGGAGACCCAGTACTTC. Its protein product is CASKVRDANLETQYF.

Worth noting for this clonotype: A much larger clone sits a single nucleotide away, making a read error possible. The chain has TRBV11-3 and TRBJ2-3; no reliable D call. Germline lookup yields CDR1 SGHNT and CDR2 YENEEA. V lost 1 base to trimming and J lost 2 bases, with 4 bases between them. The CDR3 extends over 13 amino acids. CDR3 DNA: TGTGCCAGCAGCTTAGTATTCACAGATACGCAGTATTTT. Its translation is CASSLVFTDTQYF.

This clonotype showed up just a few times. The chain has TRBV11-1 and TRBJ2-7; D is unclear. Germline lookup yields CDR1 SGHAT and CDR2 FQDESV (reference sequence). This CDR3 is 16 amino acids long. Trimming removed 1 base at V and 4 bases at J, with 17 bases between. The CDR3 loop reads CASSLGGSRSPYEQYF. The CDR3 DNA sequence: TGTGCCAGCAGCTTAGGCGGCAGCCGCTCCCCTTACGAGCAGTACTTC.

This clonotype was observed many times. V and J are TRBV6-5 and TRBJ2-7, with D maybe TRBD2 (7 bases). V was pared by 1 base and J by 6 bases, with 19 bases between. The CDR3 extends over 16 amino acids. The germline V gene has CDR1 MNHEY and CDR2 SVGAGI. In DNA form, the CDR3 reads TGTGCCAGCAGTTACTTGGCGGGGGCCTCTGTTCCCGAGCAGTACTTC. This codes for CASSYLAGASVPEQYF.

This clonotype occurred many times. This chain uses TRBV25-1 with TRBJ2-7; D is unresolved. This CDR3 spans 14 amino acids. Deletions cut 1 base from V and 3 bases from J, with 10 bases between. Germline V gene data show CDR1 as MGHDK and CDR2 as SYGVNS. CDR3 sequence reads: CASSESTTIYEQYF. CDR3 in DNA: TGTGCCAGCAGTGAATCTACCACCATCTACGAGCAGTACTTC.

Comment on this clonotype: Its ends do not fully match the called genes, so a read error is possible. This chain joins TRBV7-9 and TRBJ2-7; D may be TRBD1 or TRBD2 (5 bases each). CDR1 SEHNR and CDR2 FQNEAQ come from the germline V gene (reference sequence). The CDR3 sequence is 14 residues long. CDR3 protein: CSSSPRDAAYEQYF. The CDR3 DNA reads TGTTCCAGCAGCCCCAGGGACGCCGCCTACGAGCAGTACTTC.

This clonotype has only a few counts. J is TRBJ2-7 and V is TRBV7-3; 9 nucleotides align to TRBD2. The V segment lost 2 bases and the J segment 3 bases; nucleotides outside the gene matches: 5. The CDR3 has 15 residues. Germline V gene data show CDR1 as SGHTA and CDR2 as FQGTGA. The CDR3 nucleotides are TGTGCCAGCAGCTTAGGGACTAGCCCAGTCTACGAGCAGTACTTC. Translating it yields CASSLGTSPVYEQYF.

This clonotype was observed at least ten times. V gene TRBV29-1 combines with J gene TRBJ2-7, with 9 bases aligning to TRBD1. CDR3 length equals 13 residues. Germline V gives CDR1 SQVTM, CDR2 ANQGSEA. Trimming took 4 bases from V and 3 from J; bases not matched to a gene: 4. In DNA, the CDR3 is TGCAGCGTTGGTAGGGGACAGGGCTACGAGCAGTACTTC. Its translation: CSVGRGQGYEQYF.

This clonotype has more than one count but fewer than ten. The chain employs TRBV20-1 and TRBJ2-5; TRBD2 matches at 9 bases. With 5 bases clipped from V and 5 bases from J, the junction kept 9 bases outside the gene matches. The CDR3 sequence is 14 residues long. Per germline, CDR1 DFQATT and CDR2 SNEGSKA (reference sequence). The CDR3 region has the DNA TGCAGTGCTGGTAGCGGGAGCGGATGGGAGACCCAGTACTTC. It encodes CSAGSGSGWETQYF.

The chain links TRBV6-1 to TRBJ2-4; 7 bases line up with TRBD2. The junction had 1 base not matched to a gene; V was cut back by 8 bases and J by 0 bases. The CDR3 covers 13 residues. CDR1 is MNHNS and CDR2 is SASEGT in the germline V gene. CDR3 in amino acids: CASGGVAKNIQYF. DNA for the CDR3: TGTGCCAGCGGGGGGGTAGCCAAAAACATTCAGTACTTC.

This clonotype was recorded at least ten times. The gene calls are TRBV29-1 and TRBJ1-1; D is unresolved. The CDR3 consists of 11 residues. V was clipped by 6 bases and J by 3 bases, with 8 bases between them. Germline assignment: CDR1 SQVTM and CDR2 ANQGSEA. The DNA of the CDR3 is TGCAGCGTCCCCCGGGACACTGAAGCTTTCTTT. This translates into CSVPRDTEAFF.

This clonotype was observed many times. J is TRBJ2-7 and V is TRBV20-1, with 9 nucleotides matching TRBD2. The germline CDR1 and CDR2 sequences are DFQATT and SNEGSKA (reference sequence). The CDR3 consists of 14 residues. Trimming cost V 5 bases and J 6 bases; bases outside gene matches: 11. As DNA, the CDR3 is TGCAGTGCTTTTATAGCGGGGGCGCGACGCGAGCAGTACTTC. This sequence encodes CSAFIAGARREQYF.